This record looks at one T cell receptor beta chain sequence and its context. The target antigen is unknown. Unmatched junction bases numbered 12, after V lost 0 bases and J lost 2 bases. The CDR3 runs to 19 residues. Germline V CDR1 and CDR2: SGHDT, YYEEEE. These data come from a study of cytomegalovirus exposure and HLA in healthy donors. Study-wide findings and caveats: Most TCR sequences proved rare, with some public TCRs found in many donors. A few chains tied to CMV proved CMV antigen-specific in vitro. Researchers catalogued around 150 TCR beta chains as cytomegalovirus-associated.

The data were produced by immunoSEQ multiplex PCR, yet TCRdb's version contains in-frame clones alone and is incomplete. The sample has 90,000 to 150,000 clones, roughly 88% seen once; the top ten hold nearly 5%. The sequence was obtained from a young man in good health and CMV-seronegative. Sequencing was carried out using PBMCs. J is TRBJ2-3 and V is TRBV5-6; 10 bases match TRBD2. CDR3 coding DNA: TGTGCCAGCAGCTTGGGTCTATGGGAACTAGCGGGGAACACAGATACGCAGTATTTT. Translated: CASSLGLWELAGNTDTQYF. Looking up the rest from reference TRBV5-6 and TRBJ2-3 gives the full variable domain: DAGVTQSPTHLIKTRGQQVTLRCSPKSGHDTVSWYQQALGQGPQFIFQYYEEEERQRGNFPDRFSGHQFPNYSSELNVNALLLGDSALYLCASSLGLWELAGNTDTQYFGPGTRLTVL.